A single sample gave rise to the 16 T cell receptor beta chains below, sequenced in a study of response to subunit inactivated influenza vaccine. TCRdb called the RT-PCR reads again in MiXCR, with one record for every CDR3 protein. The sample lists roughly 630,000 distinct CDR3 sequences; 12% to 15% were seen once. The sample in question was PBMCs from blood, obtained less than 15 days before vaccination. Receptors were obtained from a man aged 45-65 years who received an inactivated influenza vaccine.

This chain connects TRBV29-1 to TRBJ2-3; a possible D gene is TRBD1 (6 bases). Germline V CDR1 and CDR2: SQVTM, ANQGSEA. CDR3 length: 17 amino acids. The V end lost 1 base, the J end lost 2 bases, and 19 bases lay between the germline ends. The CDR3 sequence: CSVEAPPGQRFTDTQYF. The CDR3 coding sequence is TGCAGCGTTGAAGCCCCCCCGGGACAACGATTCACAGATACGCAGTATTTT.

This chain links TRBV4-2 with TRBJ2-3, with D tentatively TRBD1 or TRBD2 (5 bases each). Germline values: CDR1 LGHNA, CDR2 YNFKEQ. Trimming removed 1 base at V and 4 bases at J, with 9 bases between. The CDR3 sequence is 14 residues long. As DNA, the CDR3 is TGTGCCAGCAGCCAAGCGGGGCAGTCAGATACGCAGTATTTT. As protein: CASSQAGQSDTQYF.

The chain recombines TRBV28 with TRBJ1-1; 9 nucleotides match TRBD1. V was pared by 3 bases and J by 7 bases, with 3 bases of the junction left unmatched. The CDR3 covers 13 residues. CDR1 is MDHEN and CDR2 is SYDVKM in the germline V gene. The CDR3 sequence is CASSFRDRVEAFF. CDR3 sequence (DNA): TGTGCCAGCAGTTTCCGGGACAGGGTTGAAGCTTTCTTT.

The chain links TRBV20-1 to TRBJ2-3; a weak D match, TRBD2 (6 bases). V lost 4 bases to trimming and J lost 2 bases, with 13 bases between them. CDR1 is DFQATT and CDR2 is SNEGSKA in the germline V gene (reference sequence). This CDR3 has 14 residues. The CDR3 reads CSATPLLATDTQYF. The DNA of the CDR3 is TGCAGTGCTACCCCCTTACTAGCCACAGATACGCAGTATTTT.

In this sample, this clonotype turned up a few times. The chain combines TRBV5-1 with TRBJ2-1; D is unresolved. Germline CDR1 and CDR2: SGHRS and YFSETQ. The CDR3 contains 15 residues. V dropped 5 bases and J dropped 2 bases, with 14 bases sitting between them. CDR3 in amino acids: CASRGPSTPYNEQFF. In nucleotides, the CDR3 is TGCGCCAGCAGAGGTCCCAGCACTCCCTACAATGAGCAGTTCTTC.

This clonotype was detected a few times. The rearrangement uses TRBV7-2 and TRBJ1-1, with a possible D match to TRBD1 (6 bases). The CDR3 runs to 14 residues. V was cut by 4 bases and J by 5 bases, with 14 bases left in between. Germline V gene lookup returns CDR1 SGHTA and CDR2 FQGNSA. DNA for the CDR3: TGTGCCAGCAGCTCCCAGGGGAAGGTGACTGAAGCTTTCTTT. It codes for CASSSQGKVTEAFF.

The rearrangement links TRBV12-5 to TRBJ2-1, with D perhaps matching TRBD2 (7 bases). Germline CDR1 LGHNT, CDR2 FRNRAP. V lost 2 bases and J lost 9, with 17 bases in between. The CDR3 consists of 15 residues. The CDR3 sequence is CASGLTIGGAGEQFF. The CDR3 DNA reads TGTGCTAGTGGTTTGACCATAGGGGGGGCGGGTGAGCAGTTCTTC.

This clonotype was detected only a few times. The V and J genes are TRBV12-3 or TRBV12-4 and TRBJ2-1; TRBD1 or TRBD2 may be the D gene (7 bases each). CDR3 size: 14 residues. V was shortened by 7 bases and J by 6 bases, with 16 bases between the two germline ends. CDR3 sequence (DNA): TGTGCCAGCACCTTAGGGGGCGGGAGCAATGAGCAGTTCTTC. Its translation: CASTLGGGSNEQFF.

The sample holds a few counts of this clonotype. This chain joins TRBV9 and TRBJ2-5, with 8 nucleotides matching TRBD2. V was pared by 3 bases and J by 6 bases, with 10 bases of the junction left unmatched. The CDR3 totals 15 residues. Germline CDR1 reads SGDLS; CDR2 reads YYNGEE. The CDR3 nucleotides read TGTGCCAGCAGCGGGGGGACTAGTCTGGGGAAGACCCAGTACTTC. It encodes CASSGGTSLGKTQYF.

This clonotype was counted a few times. This chain joins TRBV12-3 or TRBV12-4 and TRBJ2-5, with a weak D call TRBD1 (6 bases). V was trimmed by 6 bases and J by 1 base, leaving 12 bases between them. The CDR3 is 14 residues long. The CDR3 DNA reads TGTGCCAGCAGAGGGGGACCCCGCCAAGAGACCCAGTACTTC. Its translation is CASRGGPRQETQYF.

In this sample, this clonotype turned up a few times. This chain joins TRBV6-5 and TRBJ2-1; D is possibly TRBD2 (6 bases). Looked up from germline, CDR1 is MNHEY and CDR2 is SVGAGI. The CDR3 loop spans 17 amino acids. Trimming removed 0 bases at V and 0 bases at J, with 12 bases between. The CDR3 spells CASSYSIGLSSYNEQFF. CDR3 DNA: TGTGCCAGCAGTTACTCGATTGGACTAAGCTCCTACAATGAGCAGTTCTTC.

This clonotype was recorded a few times. This chain uses TRBV6-5 with TRBJ1-6; D is ambiguous. Germline values: CDR1 MNHEY, CDR2 SVGAGI. The CDR3 contains 13 residues. The V end was cut by 3 bases, the J end by 7 bases, with 7 bases between. CDR3 DNA sequence: TGTGCCAGCAGTTATTTGGGCAATTCACCCCTCCACTTT. Its translation is CASSYLGNSPLHF.

This chain uses TRBV12-3 or TRBV12-4 with TRBJ2-5, with D maybe TRBD2 (7 bases). There are 13 residues in the CDR3. With 6 bases removed from V and 8 bases from J, the gap between germline ends came to 16 bases. CDR3 nucleotides: TGTGCCAGCAGGTCCGGGGGGCCGAGCACCCAGTACTTC. Its protein is CASRSGGPSTQYF.

J is TRBJ1-4 and V is TRBV20-1; no definite D call. CDR3 length equals 14 residues. Per the germline V gene, CDR1 is DFQATT and CDR2 is SNEGSKA (reference sequence). V dropped 6 bases and J dropped 0 bases, with 11 bases sitting between them. CDR3: CSATDGSTNEKLFF. In nucleotides, the CDR3 is TGCAGTGCGACCGACGGCTCAACTAATGAAAAACTGTTTTTT.

This clonotype occurred a few times. The rearrangement uses TRBV20-1 and TRBJ2-1; a weak D match, TRBD1 (6 bases). This CDR3 spans 14 amino acids. Germline V gives CDR1 DFQATT, CDR2 SNEGSKA (reference sequence). V shed 0 bases and J shed 4 bases, with 10 bases lying between them. The CDR3 DNA reads TGCAGTGCTAGAGATCACAGGGCTTACAATGAGCAGTTCTTC. Its translation is CSARDHRAYNEQFF.

This clonotype has just a few counts. The chain's CDR3 is CASSFILAGIGANVLTF. The CDR3 DNA reads TGTGCCAGCAGTTTTATACTAGCGGGGATTGGGGCCAACGTCCTGACTTTC. J is TRBJ2-6 and V is TRBV27; TRBD2 matches 10 bases. CDR3 size: 17 residues. After removal of 3 bases from V and 3 bases from J, the junction contained 5 bases not matched to a gene. In germline, CDR1 is MNHEY, CDR2 SMNVEV (reference sequence). Full variable domain (remainder filled in from reference TRBV27 and TRBJ2-6): EAQVTQNPRYLITVTGKKLTVTCSQNMNHEYMSWYRQDPGLGLRQIYYSMNVEVTDKGDVPEGYKVSRKEKRNFPLILESPSPNQTSLYFCASSFILAGIGANVLTFGAGSRLTVL.